This T cell receptor (beta chain) was profiled in a study of blood T cell repertoires in COVID-19. The Seattle patients, enrolled during active infection, were followed longitudinally. Assay: immunoSEQ multiplex PCR; the TCRdb copy retains only in-frame clones and omits some. The sample contains around 400,000 clones, around 87% of which appear only once. CDR3 length: 19 amino acids. Looked up from germline, CDR1 is MNHNY and CDR2 is SVGAGI (reference sequence). V was pared by 6 bases and J by 0 bases, with 14 bases of the junction left unmatched. This clone was observed at least ten times. Source material: peripheral blood. The clonotype was recovered from a woman younger than 45 with COVID-19, enrolled during active disease. The chain recombines TRBV6-6 with TRBJ2-1, with 10 bases aligning to TRBD2. The CDR3 DNA follows: TGTGCCAGCAGCAACTTCGGACTAGCGGAAACGAGCTCCTACAATGAGCAGTTCTTC. Residues: CASSNFGLAETSSYNEQFF.